This T cell receptor (beta chain) comes out of a study of T cell repertoires in cytomegalovirus infection. Looking at the study overall: It can be stated that public TCR beta signatures indicated CMV infection as well as a matching HLA type. Findings and limits, study-wide: The ex vivo response showed dominance by HLA-C-restricted CMV-specific TCR beta clonotypes. Summed frequency of shared TCR beta families picked out CMV carriers who also had the relevant HLA.

In TCRdb, the reads were re-called with MiXCR into one record per CDR3 protein. The sample lists hundreds of thousands of distinct CDR3 sequences, about 24% occurring once. This clonotype was seen many times. Antigen specificity is unknown. This CDR3 contains 16 residues. Germline values: CDR1 MNHEY, CDR2 SVGEGT. V lost 6 bases and J lost 6; bases outside the gene matches: 16. Sequencing used CD8+ T cells from PBMCs. The V call is TRBV6-2 or TRBV6-3, the J call TRBJ1-2; TRBD1 aligns across 7 bases. This sequence was found in a human donor in good health (CMV status not recorded). Some clones in this sample may be carry-over from other donors' samples. CDR3 sequence: CASSHRPGTGVNGYTF. CDR3 DNA: TGTGCCAGCAGCCACCGTCCCGGAACAGGGGTCAATGGCTACACCTTC.